The rows below give T cell receptor beta chains drawn from one sample of a study of regulatory T cells in long-lasting Graves disease. TCRdb used MiXCR to reprocess the multiplex PCR reads, holding one entry per CDR3 protein. The data show 400,000 to 500,000 distinct CDR3 sequences, 11% to 15% seen once. These same data were also listed under a study on T cells in Graves' hyperthyroidism and ophthalmopathy.

The material was peripheral blood mononuclear cells (PBMCs), obtained at new diagnosis, from a patient treated with antithyroid drugs. The receptors come from a woman between 50 and 59 years old with Graves disease. The CDR3 runs from the conserved cysteine through the conserved F or W. Fields, in order: J gene, D gene, clone size, V gene, CDR3 length, CDR3 DNA, CDR3 protein. D genes are given only for firm matches. Clone size is shown for a subset of rows, as once, few, many or a class of expanded clone.

j_call: TRBJ1-2
d_call: .
clone_size: many
v_call: TRBV7-2
cdr3_length: 15
cdr3_nt: TGTGCCAGCAGCTCATCGTTCGGAGGGGATTATGGCTACACCTTC
cdr3_aa: CASSSSFGGDYGYTF

j_call: TRBJ2-5
d_call: .
clone_size: .
v_call: TRBV5-1
cdr3_length: 15
cdr3_nt: TGCGCCAGCAGCACCGTGAGAGGGGGGGAGGAGACCCAGTACTTC
cdr3_aa: CASSTVRGGEETQYF

j_call: TRBJ2-7
d_call: TRBD2
clone_size: many
v_call: TRBV5-6
cdr3_length: 16
cdr3_nt: TGTGCCAGCAGCTTGGACAGCGGGAGGCCTTCCTACGAGCAGTACTTC
cdr3_aa: CASSLDSGRPSYEQYF

j_call: TRBJ1-1
d_call: .
clone_size: many
v_call: TRBV5-5
cdr3_length: 13
cdr3_nt: TGTGCCAGCAGCTTGGTCAGGGCCACTGAAGCTTTCTTT
cdr3_aa: CASSLVRATEAFF

j_call: TRBJ2-2
d_call: TRBD1
clone_size: many
v_call: TRBV18
cdr3_length: 15
cdr3_nt: TGTGCCAGCTCAGCACAGGGGTCTTTCACCGGGGAGCTGTTTTTT
cdr3_aa: CASSAQGSFTGELFF

j_call: TRBJ2-2
d_call: .
clone_size: few
v_call: TRBV5-1
cdr3_length: 13
cdr3_nt: TGCGCCAGCAGCTTGGAGAGGTCCGGGGAGCTGTTTTTT
cdr3_aa: CASSLERSGELFF

j_call: TRBJ2-7
d_call: .
clone_size: many
v_call: TRBV2
cdr3_length: 13
cdr3_nt: TGTGCCAGCATGGTAGGGACGGGGTACGAGCAGTACTTC
cdr3_aa: CASMVGTGYEQYF

j_call: TRBJ2-3
d_call: .
clone_size: .
v_call: TRBV19
cdr3_length: 16
cdr3_nt: TGTGCCAGTACCGCTACGCGCCGGGAAGGCACAGATACGCAGTATTTT
cdr3_aa: CASTATRREGTDTQYF

j_call: TRBJ2-2
d_call: TRBD2
clone_size: .
v_call: TRBV3-1
cdr3_length: 14
cdr3_nt: TGTGCCAGCATCCAGCGGGAGATCACCGGGGAGCTGTTTTTT
cdr3_aa: CASIQREITGELFF

j_call: TRBJ2-3
d_call: TRBD2
clone_size: .
v_call: TRBV10-3
cdr3_length: 15
cdr3_nt: TGTGCTTCCGGGCGGCGGGAGGGCCGCACAGATACGCAGTATTTT
cdr3_aa: CASGRREGRTDTQYF

j_call: TRBJ2-2
d_call: .
clone_size: .
v_call: TRBV5-1
cdr3_length: 13
cdr3_nt: TGCGCCAGCAGCCCCTCGGACACCGGGGAGCTGTTTTTT
cdr3_aa: CASSPSDTGELFF

j_call: TRBJ1-2
d_call: TRBD1
clone_size: .
v_call: TRBV5-1
cdr3_length: 18
cdr3_nt: TGCGCCAGCAGCTACCAGACAGGGAGTAGTGTAGCTAACTATGGCTACACCTTC
cdr3_aa: CASSYQTGSSVANYGYTF

j_call: TRBJ1-2
d_call: .
clone_size: .
v_call: TRBV12-3/TRBV12-4
cdr3_length: 15
cdr3_nt: TGTGCCAGCAGTTTAGGGGCCGGGGGGGCGTGGGGCTACACCTTC
cdr3_aa: CASSLGAGGAWGYTF

j_call: TRBJ2-7
d_call: TRBD2
clone_size: once
v_call: TRBV28
cdr3_length: 13
cdr3_nt: TGTGCCACCGGGGGACTAGCATTCTACGAGCAGTACTTC
cdr3_aa: CATGGLAFYEQYF

j_call: TRBJ1-2
d_call: .
clone_size: many
v_call: TRBV28
cdr3_length: 15
cdr3_nt: TGTGCCAGCAGTTTCGGGAAGTATTGGGGATATGGCTACACCTTC
cdr3_aa: CASSFGKYWGYGYTF

j_call: TRBJ2-1
d_call: TRBD1
clone_size: many
v_call: TRBV28
cdr3_length: 15
cdr3_nt: TGTGCCAGCCGACAGACAGGGGGCGCCTACAATGAGCAGTTCTTC
cdr3_aa: CASRQTGGAYNEQFF

j_call: TRBJ2-2
d_call: TRBD2
clone_size: .
v_call: TRBV27
cdr3_length: 18
cdr3_nt: TGTGCCAGCAGCCTCAACCTCCCACTAGCGGGGGGTGAGGGGGAGCTGTTTTTT
cdr3_aa: CASSLNLPLAGGEGELFF

j_call: TRBJ1-1
d_call: .
clone_size: many
v_call: TRBV25-1
cdr3_length: 13
cdr3_nt: TGTGCCAGCAGTGCACAGGGTTACACTGAAGCTTTCTTT
cdr3_aa: CASSAQGYTEAFF

j_call: TRBJ1-5
d_call: .
clone_size: .
v_call: TRBV7-4
cdr3_length: 18
cdr3_nt: TGTGCCAGCAGCTTAAAGGCGGGATATCCGACGGGCAAGCAGCCCCAGCATTTT
cdr3_aa: CASSLKAGYPTGKQPQHF

j_call: TRBJ1-5
d_call: TRBD1
clone_size: many
v_call: TRBV2
cdr3_length: 15
cdr3_nt: TGTGCCAGCAGCTGGACAGGGAGGGGCAATCAGCCCCAGCATTTT
cdr3_aa: CASSWTGRGNQPQHF

j_call: TRBJ1-2
d_call: .
clone_size: many
v_call: TRBV5-1
cdr3_length: 15
cdr3_nt: TGCGCCAGCAGCTTGGATCAGGGCGCTAACTATGGCTACACCTTC
cdr3_aa: CASSLDQGANYGYTF

j_call: TRBJ2-7
d_call: .
clone_size: many
v_call: TRBV28
cdr3_length: 11
cdr3_nt: TGTGCCAGCAGCGATACCTACGAGCAGTACTTC
cdr3_aa: CASSDTYEQYF

j_call: TRBJ2-2
d_call: TRBD1
clone_size: many
v_call: TRBV5-1
cdr3_length: 17
cdr3_nt: TGCGCCAGCAGCCCGCAGCCCGGGACAGCGAACACCGGGGAGCTGTTTTTT
cdr3_aa: CASSPQPGTANTGELFF

j_call: TRBJ2-1
d_call: TRBD2
clone_size: many
v_call: TRBV7-3
cdr3_length: 16
cdr3_nt: TGTGCCAGCAGCTTAACGGCTAGCGGGAGATACAATGAGCAGTTCTTC
cdr3_aa: CASSLTASGRYNEQFF

j_call: TRBJ2-7
d_call: .
clone_size: many
v_call: TRBV18
cdr3_length: 14
cdr3_nt: TGTGCCAGCTCACCGGATCAGGACCTTTACGAGCAGTACTTC
cdr3_aa: CASSPDQDLYEQYF

j_call: TRBJ1-1
d_call: .
clone_size: many
v_call: TRBV3-1
cdr3_length: 13
cdr3_nt: TGTGCCAGCAGCGCGGGACAGAACACTGAAGCTTTCTTT
cdr3_aa: CASSAGQNTEAFF

j_call: TRBJ2-2
d_call: .
clone_size: .
v_call: TRBV29-1
cdr3_length: 12
cdr3_nt: TGCAGCGTCCCACTGGGGTGGGGGGAGCTGTTTTTT
cdr3_aa: CSVPLGWGELFF

j_call: TRBJ1-2
d_call: .
clone_size: many
v_call: TRBV2
cdr3_length: 12
cdr3_nt: TGTGCCAGCAGTGAAAGTGTGTATGGCTACACCTTC
cdr3_aa: CASSESVYGYTF

j_call: TRBJ2-5
d_call: .
clone_size: few
v_call: TRBV6-5
cdr3_length: 16
cdr3_nt: TGTGCCAGCAGTTACTTAGGGCAAGGGCCGCAAGAGACCCAGTACTTC
cdr3_aa: CASSYLGQGPQETQYF

j_call: TRBJ2-1
d_call: TRBD2
clone_size: many
v_call: TRBV9
cdr3_length: 16
cdr3_nt: TGTGCCAGCAGCGTAGAGGCTAGCGGAGGGCACAATGAGCAGTTCTTC
cdr3_aa: CASSVEASGGHNEQFF

j_call: TRBJ2-1
d_call: TRBD2
clone_size: few
v_call: TRBV20-1
cdr3_length: 16
cdr3_nt: TGCAGTGCTAGAGGAATAGCGGGAGCCACCTACAATGAGCAGTTCTTC
cdr3_aa: CSARGIAGATYNEQFF

j_call: TRBJ2-3
d_call: .
clone_size: few
v_call: TRBV19
cdr3_length: 14
cdr3_nt: TGTGCCAGTTTGAGTGGGGATCCGGGAAATACGCAGTATTTT
cdr3_aa: CASLSGDPGNTQYF

j_call: TRBJ2-5
d_call: TRBD2
clone_size: .
v_call: TRBV20-1
cdr3_length: 15
cdr3_nt: TGCAGTGCTAGGATAGCGGGAGGCCCTCAAGAGACCCAGTACTTC
cdr3_aa: CSARIAGGPQETQYF

j_call: TRBJ2-5
d_call: .
clone_size: many
v_call: TRBV6-1
cdr3_length: 16
cdr3_nt: TGTGCCAGCAGCCCCTCTTGGGGGGGCTCGGAAGAGACCCAGTACTTC
cdr3_aa: CASSPSWGGSEETQYF

j_call: TRBJ2-1
d_call: TRBD2
clone_size: few
v_call: TRBV28
cdr3_length: 16
cdr3_nt: TGTGCCAGCAGTCCGGAAGCGGGAGTAGGCTACAATGTGCAGTTCTTC
cdr3_aa: CASSPEAGVGYNVQFF

j_call: TRBJ1-5
d_call: .
clone_size: many
v_call: TRBV19
cdr3_length: 15
cdr3_nt: TGTGCCAGTAGTATGGGTCAGAGCCTCAATCAGCCCCAGCATTTT
cdr3_aa: CASSMGQSLNQPQHF

j_call: TRBJ1-1
d_call: TRBD1
clone_size: many
v_call: TRBV7-9
cdr3_length: 14
cdr3_nt: TGTGCCAGCAGCCACGACAGGGAGAACACTGAAGCTTTCTTT
cdr3_aa: CASSHDRENTEAFF

j_call: TRBJ2-3
d_call: TRBD2
clone_size: many
v_call: TRBV20-1
cdr3_length: 14
cdr3_nt: TGCAGTGCTAGTCTTAGCGGGAGGAAACATACGCAGTATTTT
cdr3_aa: CSASLSGRKHTQYF

j_call: TRBJ2-2
d_call: TRBD2
clone_size: .
v_call: TRBV9
cdr3_length: 16
cdr3_nt: TGTGCCAGCAGCGTTGATAGCGGGAGTGTTAGCGGGGAGCTGTTTTTT
cdr3_aa: CASSVDSGSVSGELFF

j_call: TRBJ1-1
d_call: .
clone_size: .
v_call: TRBV6-2/TRBV6-3
cdr3_length: 13
cdr3_nt: TGTGCCAGCAGTTACGTTTGGGGCACTGAAGCTTTCTTT
cdr3_aa: CASSYVWGTEAFF

j_call: TRBJ1-1
d_call: TRBD1
clone_size: many
v_call: TRBV5-1
cdr3_length: 14
cdr3_nt: TGCGCCAGCAGCTTTAACAGGGGAGACACTGAAGCTTTCTTT
cdr3_aa: CASSFNRGDTEAFF

j_call: TRBJ2-2
d_call: .
clone_size: .
v_call: TRBV6-1
cdr3_length: 20
cdr3_nt: TGTGCCAGCAGTGAAGCGGGGGGAAGAACAGCGGTATGGAACACCGGGGAGCTGTTTTTT
cdr3_aa: CASSEAGGRTAVWNTGELFF

j_call: TRBJ2-7
d_call: .
clone_size: many
v_call: TRBV6-2/TRBV6-3
cdr3_length: 15
cdr3_nt: TGTGCCAGCAGTTCCGGGTCGGGGTTCGCCTACGAGCAGTACTTC
cdr3_aa: CASSSGSGFAYEQYF

j_call: TRBJ1-1
d_call: .
clone_size: .
v_call: TRBV11-2
cdr3_length: 16
cdr3_nt: TGCGCCAGCAGCTTGGAATATGACAGGCCCAACACTGAAGCTTTCTTT
cdr3_aa: CASSLEYDRPNTEAFF

j_call: TRBJ1-2
d_call: .
clone_size: many
v_call: TRBV12-3/TRBV12-4
cdr3_length: 12
cdr3_nt: TGTGCCAGCAGCCCCGGAGAGTATGGCTACACCTTC
cdr3_aa: CASSPGEYGYTF

j_call: TRBJ2-2
d_call: .
clone_size: .
v_call: TRBV10-2
cdr3_length: 14
cdr3_nt: TGCGCCAGCAGTGAGTCGACGGCAGACGGGGAGCTGTTTTTT
cdr3_aa: CASSESTADGELFF

j_call: TRBJ2-6
d_call: .
clone_size: .
v_call: TRBV9
cdr3_length: 15
cdr3_nt: TGTGCCAGCAGCCCGAGGGGGACTGGGGCCAACGTCCTGACTTTC
cdr3_aa: CASSPRGTGANVLTF

j_call: TRBJ1-1
d_call: .
clone_size: many
v_call: TRBV28
cdr3_length: 15
cdr3_nt: TGTGCCAGCAGTTTATTGGCAGCGGGGAACACTGAAGCTTTCTTT
cdr3_aa: CASSLLAAGNTEAFF

j_call: TRBJ2-7
d_call: TRBD1
clone_size: few
v_call: TRBV20-1
cdr3_length: 15
cdr3_nt: TGCAGTGCTAGAGAGCGGGGACAGGGGGCCTACGAGCAGTACTTC
cdr3_aa: CSARERGQGAYEQYF

j_call: TRBJ2-5
d_call: TRBD1
clone_size: .
v_call: TRBV5-1
cdr3_length: 16
cdr3_nt: TGCGCCAGCAGCTTGGGACGGACAGGGGGAGAAGAGACCCAGTACTTC
cdr3_aa: CASSLGRTGGEETQYF

j_call: TRBJ2-5
d_call: .
clone_size: many
v_call: TRBV29-1
cdr3_length: 8
cdr3_nt: TGCAGCGTTGGGACCCAGTACTTC
cdr3_aa: CSVGTQYF

j_call: TRBJ2-3
d_call: TRBD2
clone_size: many
v_call: TRBV2
cdr3_length: 16
cdr3_nt: TGTGCCAGCAGGTTGACCGGACTAGCGGGACTAGATACGCAGTATTTT
cdr3_aa: CASRLTGLAGLDTQYF

j_call: TRBJ2-2
d_call: .
clone_size: many
v_call: TRBV28
cdr3_length: 11
cdr3_nt: TGTGCCAGTACTAACTTCGGGGAGCTGTTTTTT
cdr3_aa: CASTNFGELFF

j_call: TRBJ2-1
d_call: .
clone_size: .
v_call: TRBV3-1
cdr3_length: 10
cdr3_nt: TGTGCCAGCAGCCAAGATACCCCGGTCTTC
cdr3_aa: CASSQDTPVF

j_call: TRBJ2-3
d_call: TRBD2
clone_size: many
v_call: TRBV14
cdr3_length: 21
cdr3_nt: TGTGCCAGCAGCCAAGATTGGAGCGGGAGGACCTACTTAAGGAACACAGATACGCAGTATTTT
cdr3_aa: CASSQDWSGRTYLRNTDTQYF

j_call: TRBJ2-7
d_call: TRBD1
clone_size: many
v_call: TRBV6-1
cdr3_length: 14
cdr3_nt: TGTGCCAGCAGTGAGGGACAGGGTCCGTTAGAGCAGTACTTC
cdr3_aa: CASSEGQGPLEQYF